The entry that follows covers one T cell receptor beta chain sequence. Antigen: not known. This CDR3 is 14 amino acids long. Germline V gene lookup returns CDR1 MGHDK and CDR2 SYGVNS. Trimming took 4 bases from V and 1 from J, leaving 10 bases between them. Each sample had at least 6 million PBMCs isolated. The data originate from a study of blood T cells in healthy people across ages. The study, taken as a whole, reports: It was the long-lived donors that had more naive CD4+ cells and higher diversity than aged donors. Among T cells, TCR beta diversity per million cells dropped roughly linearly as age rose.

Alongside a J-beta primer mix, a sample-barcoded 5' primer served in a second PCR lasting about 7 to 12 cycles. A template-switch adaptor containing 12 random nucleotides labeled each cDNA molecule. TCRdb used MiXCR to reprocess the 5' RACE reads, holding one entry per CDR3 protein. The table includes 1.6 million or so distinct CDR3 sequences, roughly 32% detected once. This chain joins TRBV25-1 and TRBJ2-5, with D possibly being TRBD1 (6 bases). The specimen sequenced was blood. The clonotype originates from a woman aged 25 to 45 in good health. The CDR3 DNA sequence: TGTGCCAGCAGTGTAACAGGGTTCCAAGAGACCCAGTACTTC. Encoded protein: CASSVTGFQETQYF. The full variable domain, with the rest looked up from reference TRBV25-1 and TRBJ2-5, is EADIYQTPRYLVIGTGKKITLECSQTMGHDKMYWYQQDPGMELHLIHYSYGVNSTEKGDLSSESTVSRIRTEHFPLTLESARPSHTSQYLCASSVTGFQETQYFGPGTRLLVL.